The rows below give T cell receptor beta chains drawn from one sample of a study of T cell responses to AZD1222 COVID-19 vaccine. TCRdb's table, derived via immunoSEQ multiplex PCR, lists solely in-frame clones and lacks some. The sample consists of roughly 160,000 clones, approximately 91% of them appearing once. Sequenced material: peripheral blood, taken on day 0 of AZD1222 vaccination. These receptors all come from an adult in good health. Both conserved end residues are part of each CDR3. D genes are given only for firm matches. Clone size is not always given. Where it is, it says once, few, many or a class for expanded clones.

v_call	clone_size	j_call	d_call	cdr3_nt	cdr3_aa
TRBV9	-	TRBJ1-2	TRBD1	TGTGCCAGCAGCTTTAGGACAGGGGACGACCTCTATGGCTACACCTTC	CASSFRTGDDLYGYTF
TRBV27	-	TRBJ2-3	-	TGTGCCAGCAGTTTTTCTCAGGGACCCGGGCGGTGGACGCAGTATTTT	CASSFSQGPGRWTQYF
TRBV15	-	TRBJ1-1	-	TGTGCCACCAGGGACAGCGGAGATACTGAAGCTTTCTTT	CATRDSGDTEAFF
TRBV5-1	-	TRBJ2-7	TRBD1	TGCGCCAGCAGCTCCGGGACAGGGCTCGAGCAGTACTTC	CASSSGTGLEQYF
TRBV5-4	-	TRBJ1-2	-	TGTGCCAGCAGCTTGGTCCCGGGGATGGGCTATGGCTACACCTTC	CASSLVPGMGYGYTF
TRBV21-1	-	TRBJ1-2	-	TGTGCCAGCAGCTCCAAGAACCGGCCCCGGGTGGTCCCTAACTATGGCTACACCTTC	CASSSKNRPRVVPNYGYTF
TRBV10-3	once	TRBJ1-1	TRBD1	TGTGCCATCAGTGAACCGGGACAGGGGGCTGTCACTGAAGCTTTCTTT	CAISEPGQGAVTEAFF
TRBV5-8	few	TRBJ1-3	-	TGTGCCAGCAGCTTGGATGGCAGCTCTGGAAACACCATATATTTT	CASSLDGSSGNTIYF
TRBV5-4	once	TRBJ1-1	-	TGTGCCAGCAAAACTGCCCTGGTTGCAGGGGCCACTGAAGCTTTCTTT	CASKTALVAGATEAFF
TRBV28	-	TRBJ1-2	TRBD1	TGTGCCACATGGGTCACAGGGGGAGGGGACTATGGCTACACCTTC	CATWVTGGGDYGYTF
TRBV5-4	-	TRBJ1-5	TRBD1	TGTGCCAGCAGCTTGGGGACCGGGACAGGGAGATCGACCCAGCATTTT	CASSLGTGTGRSTQHF
TRBV30	-	TRBJ2-7	TRBD2	TGTGCCTGGAGTGAAAGCGGGGGGGCGCACGAGCAGTACTTC	CAWSESGGAHEQYF
TRBV7-6	-	TRBJ1-6	-	TGTGCCAGCAGCCCTGCGGGTTTCTCCTATAATTCACCCCTCCACTTT	CASSPAGFSYNSPLHF
TRBV28	-	TRBJ1-1	-	TGTGCCAGCAGCGCCTCACACAGTGAAGCTTTCTTT	CASSASHSEAFF
TRBV3-1/TRBV3-2	-	TRBJ1-1	-	TGTGCCAGCAGCCAAGAGGGGAACACTGAAGCTTTCTTT	CASSQEGNTEAFF
TRBV7-2	-	TRBJ2-3	-	TGTGCCAGCAGCTTAGTTTTGGGCGGGGCGGGCACAGATACGCAGTATTTT	CASSLVLGGAGTDTQYF